This TCR beta chain comes out of a study of T-cell reconstitution after alpha-beta-depleted transplantation in children. V shed 1 base and J shed 3 bases, with 12 bases lying between them. Germline V gene lookup returns CDR1 MNHEY and CDR2 SMNVEV (reference sequence). The CDR3 is 15 amino acids. This clonotype was detected ten times or more. Preparation of the TCRbeta library involved a method that used unique molecular identifiers. TCRdb processed the PCR reads anew with MiXCR; each CDR3 protein has one entry. The sample consists of about 270,000 distinct CDR3 sequences, about 10% of them appearing once.

The specimen comprised PBMCs from the stem cell graft donor, sampled from the stem cell graft. The chain couples TRBV27 to TRBJ1-1, with D perhaps TRBD1 (5 bases). The TCR sequence derives from a human donor who donated a stem cell graft to a child with SCID. The CDR3 is CASSLYQGWDTEAFF. CDR3 bases: TGTGCCAGCAGTTTATACCAGGGTTGGGACACTGAAGCTTTCTTT.